These 28 T cell receptor beta chains originate from one sample sequenced in a study of OX40 agonist ivuxolimab in advanced cancers. TCRdb's table, derived via immunoSEQ multiplex PCR, lists solely in-frame clones and lacks some. The sample contains around 80,000 clones, around 85% of which appear only once. Source: CD4+ or CD8+ T cells sorted from blood, taken in a trial of the OX40 agonist ivuxolimab. These receptors were obtained from an adult with an advanced solid tumor such as melanoma, head and neck, liver or kidney cancer.

The V and J genes are TRBV6-4 and TRBJ2-7; maybe TRBD1 (6 bases). V dropped 5 bases and J dropped 3 bases, with 29 bases sitting between them. CDR3 size: 19 residues. From germline, CDR1 is MRHNA and CDR2 SNTAGT. The CDR3 region has the DNA TGTGCCAGCAGTCCGGACCGGGACACACCCCACGGCTCCAGCTACGAGCAGTACTTC. Its protein product is CASSPDRDTPHGSSYEQYF.

V usage is TRBV5-6 and J usage is TRBJ1-1; 7 nucleotides line up with TRBD1. The CDR3 length is 15 residues. V was pared by 4 bases and J by 1 base, with 7 bases of the junction left unmatched. Germline values: CDR1 SGHDT, CDR2 YYEEEE. The CDR3 loop reads CASSGLDRPNTEAFF. The CDR3 DNA follows: TGTGCCAGCAGCGGATTGGACAGGCCGAACACTGAAGCTTTCTTT.

The V gene is TRBV5-1, the J gene TRBJ1-1; maybe TRBD1 (5 bases). CDR3 length: 16 residues. Trimming stripped 4 bases from V and 1 base from J, with 17 bases between. Germline lookup yields CDR1 SGHRS and CDR2 YFSETQ. CDR3 sequence reads: CASSPSGGRANTEAFF. Written as DNA, the CDR3 is TGCGCCAGCAGCCCCTCGGGGGGACGAGCGAACACTGAAGCTTTCTTT. Using reference TRBV5-1 and TRBJ1-1 for the parts outside the CDR3, the full variable domain is KAGVTQTPRYLIKTRGQQVTLSCSPISGHRSVSWYQQTPGQGLQFLFEYFSETQRNKGNFPGRFSGRQFSNSRSEMNVSTLELGDSALYLCASSPSGGRANTEAFFGQGTRLTVV.

The count of this clone is one. J is TRBJ1-5 and V is TRBV30; possible D gene TRBD1, 6 bases. Per germline, CDR1 GTSNPN and CDR2 SVGIG (reference sequence). The ends were cut back, 2 bases at V and 2 bases at J, with 10 bases in the middle. The CDR3 is 14 amino acids. The CDR3 here is CAWSRGLGNQPQHF. The CDR3 region has the DNA TGTGCCTGGAGTAGGGGGTTGGGCAATCAGCCCCAGCATTTT.

The chain links TRBV27 to TRBJ2-1; no clear D gene. The V gene's germline CDR1 is MNHEY and CDR2 SMNVEV (reference sequence). This CDR3 is 16 amino acids long. Trimming removed 3 bases from V and 3 bases from J, with 15 bases in between. CDR3 loop: CASSLFTEPNYNEQFF. CDR3 coding DNA: TGTGCCAGCAGTTTGTTCACGGAACCTAACTACAATGAGCAGTTCTTC.

Only a few counts were recorded for this clone. The genes are TRBV2 and TRBJ1-2; no reliable D call. Germline V gene data show CDR1 as SNHLY and CDR2 as FYNNEI. The CDR3 has 12 amino acids. V lost 0 bases to trimming and J lost 8 bases, with 7 bases between them. CDR3 bases: TGTGCCAGCAGTGAAGCGGAGGTGGGCTACACCTTC. As protein: CASSEAEVGYTF. Using reference TRBV2 and TRBJ1-2 for the parts outside the CDR3, the full variable domain is EPEVTQTPSHQVTQMGQEVILRCVPISNHLYFYWYRQILGQKVEFLVSFYNNEISEKSEIFDDQFSVERPDGSNFTLKIRSTKLEDSAMYFCASSEAEVGYTFGSGTRLTVV.

This chain links TRBV5-6 with TRBJ1-2, with a tentative D call TRBD1 (6 bases). CDR3 size: 14 residues. V was shortened by 0 bases and J by 6 bases, with 12 bases between the two germline ends. Germline V gene lookup returns CDR1 SGHDT and CDR2 YYEEEE. CDR3 DNA: TGTGCCAGCAGCTTGGGATACCCAGGGGATGGCTACACCTTC. Translation: CASSLGYPGDGYTF.

CDR3 coding DNA: TGTGCCAGCAGCCCCTCGTCGGGGGCCTACGAGCAGTACTTC. This sequence encodes CASSPSSGAYEQYF. The V call is TRBV7-3, the J call TRBJ2-7; maybe TRBD2 (6 bases). The V gene's germline CDR1 is SGHTA and CDR2 FQGTGA. The V end was cut by 5 bases, the J end by 2 bases, with 13 bases between. The CDR3 extends over 14 amino acids.

This chain joins TRBV7-9 and TRBJ2-7; possible D gene TRBD2, 6 bases. Germline V CDR1 and CDR2: SEHNR, FQNEAQ (reference sequence). CDR3 length equals 15 residues. The germline V and J ends were trimmed by 4 bases and 4 bases, with 17 bases remaining between them. Written as DNA, the CDR3 is TGTGCCAGCAGCTCGCCGACGGGAGAAAGTTACGAGCAGTACTTC. Translating gives CASSSPTGESYEQYF. Full variable domain (outside the CDR3, taken from reference TRBV7-9 and TRBJ2-7): DTGVSQNPRHKITKRGQNVTFRCDPISEHNRLYWYRQTLGQGPEFLTYFQNEAQLEKSRLLSDRFSAERPKGSFSTLEIQRTEQGDSAMYLCASSSPTGESYEQYFGPGTRLTVT.

CDR3 in amino acids: CASSVPKFLAGNTDTQYF. CDR3 nucleotides: TGTGCCAGCAGCGTGCCAAAATTCCTAGCGGGGAACACAGATACGCAGTATTTT. The rearrangement joins TRBV5-6 to TRBJ2-3; 9 bases are a match to TRBD2. J gave up 2 bases and V 4 bases, and 14 bases lay outside the gene matches. The CDR3 length is 18 residues. Germline values: CDR1 SGHDT, CDR2 YYEEEE.

In this sample, this clone turned up once. The CDR3 bases are TGTGCCAGCAGCCCCGGGACAGGTTCCTATGGCTACACCTTC. It yields the protein CASSPGTGSYGYTF. The V gene is TRBV5-4, the J gene TRBJ1-2; 8 positions agree with TRBD1. The germline CDR1 and CDR2 sequences are SGHNT and YYREEE (reference sequence). The CDR3 totals 14 residues. J lost 4 bases, V lost 4 bases, and 6 bases had no gene match.

The chain carries TRBV5-4 and TRBJ2-3; D remains unclear. Germline V CDR1 and CDR2: SGHNT, YYREEE (reference sequence). The V gene lost 0 bases and the J gene lost 0 bases, with 8 bases spanning the gap. The CDR3 length is 15 residues. The DNA for the CDR3 is TGTGCCAGCAGCTTGGCCGGGTCTAGCACAGATACGCAGTATTTT. This encodes CASSLAGSSTDTQYF.

CDR3 bases: TGTGCCAGCAGTGAAGGGCAGGGGGCACCCACAGATACGCAGTATTTT. Encoded protein: CASSEGQGAPTDTQYF. The gene calls are TRBV25-1 and TRBJ2-3; 8 positions agree with TRBD1. The V and J ends lost 2 bases and 2 bases, in that order; junction bases with no gene match: 6. CDR1 is MGHDK and CDR2 is SYGVNS in the germline V gene. The CDR3 covers 16 residues.

J is TRBJ1-3 and V is TRBV10-3; perhaps TRBD1 as D (6 bases). The CDR3 is 15 residues long. Trimming took off 5 bases at V and 4 bases at J, with 15 bases between the two ends. CDR1 is ENHRY, CDR2 SYGVKD, per germline. This CDR3 reads CAISPTGSDGNTIYF. Here the CDR3 DNA reads TGTGCCATCAGTCCCACAGGGTCAGACGGAAACACCATATATTTT.

By share of the sample, this clone is medium-sized. Additional DNA sequences in this sample encode the identical CDR3. This rearrangement joins TRBV5-1 to TRBJ2-7; D might be TRBD1 or TRBD2, each matching 5 bases. The germline V gene has CDR1 SGHRS and CDR2 YFSETQ. V dropped 0 bases and J dropped 5 bases, with 15 bases sitting between them. CDR3 length equals 15 residues. The CDR3 DNA follows: TGCGCCAGCAGCTTGGCCGGGTCAGGGAGAGACGAGCAGTACTTC. Its translation: CASSLAGSGRDEQYF.

The rearrangement joins TRBV9 to TRBJ2-7, with 11 bases identical to TRBD1. Germline CDR1 and CDR2: SGDLS and YYNGEE. Trimming at V came to 2 bases and at J to 4 bases, leaving 5 bases not matched to a gene. The CDR3 runs 15 residues. This CDR3 is CASSVAGQGEYEQYF. The CDR3 nucleotides read TGTGCCAGCAGCGTTGCGGGACAGGGGGAGTACGAGCAGTACTTC.

V gene TRBV6-1 combines with J gene TRBJ2-5; D gene uncertain. The germline CDR1 and CDR2 sequences are MNHNS and SASEGT. With 2 bases removed from V and 3 bases from J, the gap between germline ends came to 7 bases. The CDR3 totals 13 residues. The CDR3 DNA sequence: TGTGCCAGCAGTGAAAGGCCCGAAGAGACCCAGTACTTC. Its protein product is CASSERPEETQYF.

The chain uses TRBV28 and TRBJ1-6; D unclear. Germline-derived CDR1 and CDR2 are MDHEN and SYDVKM. CDR3 size: 13 residues. V was cut by 8 bases and J by 3 bases, with 8 bases left in between. The DNA of the CDR3 is TGTGCCAGCGGGTCCTACTATAATTCACCCCTCCACTTT. Its protein product is CASGSYYNSPLHF.

The sample holds one count of this clone. The genes are TRBV27 and TRBJ1-2, with D possibly being TRBD1 (6 bases). The CDR3 sequence is 13 residues long. Germline loops: CDR1 MNHEY, CDR2 SMNVEV (reference sequence). V was shortened by 3 bases and J by 8 bases, with 13 bases between the two germline ends. CDR3 bases: TGTGCCAGCAGTTTTCGGGGGGGCGAAGGCTACACCTTC. Its protein is CASSFRGGEGYTF.

V gene TRBV28 combines with J gene TRBJ1-2; TRBD1 matches 7 bases. Trimming took 4 bases from V and 2 from J; bases not matched to a gene: 7. This CDR3 spans 15 amino acids. Germline V gene sequence: CDR1 MDHEN, CDR2 SYDVKM. CDR3 nucleotide sequence: TGTGCCAGCAGTTCAACCGGGACAGAGAACTATGGCTACACCTTC. This translates into CASSSTGTENYGYTF.

The chain couples TRBV7-9 to TRBJ2-1, with 12 bases aligning to TRBD2. This CDR3 region has 17 residues. CDR1 is SEHNR and CDR2 is FQNEAQ in the germline V gene (reference sequence). V was pared by 2 bases and J by 6 bases, with 8 bases of the junction left unmatched. This chain's CDR3 is CASSLMLLAGGLNEQFF. The CDR3 DNA reads TGTGCCAGCAGCTTAATGCTTCTAGCGGGGGGGCTCAATGAGCAGTTCTTC. Variable domain in full (rest from reference TRBV7-9 and TRBJ2-1): DTGVSQNPRHKITKRGQNVTFRCDPISEHNRLYWYRQTLGQGPEFLTYFQNEAQLEKSRLLSDRFSAERPKGSFSTLEIQRTEQGDSAMYLCASSLMLLAGGLNEQFFGPGTRLTVL.

This chain connects TRBV2 to TRBJ1-5; D gene uncertain. Per the germline V gene, CDR1 is SNHLY and CDR2 is FYNNEI. Trimming shortened V by 7 bases and J by 6 bases, and 10 bases separated the two germline ends. The CDR3 is made up of 12 amino acids. CDR3: CASTERSQPQHF. CDR3 DNA sequence: TGTGCCAGCACCGAAAGGTCTCAGCCCCAGCATTTT.

As to this clone: The limits of the CDR3 on the DNA are not certain, so only TCRdb's listed CDR3 is given. The chain is built from TRBV28 and TRBJ1-6; the table names TRBD1, a call not compared with the DNA. The CDR3 spans 14 residues, counting both ends. CDR1 is MDHEN and CDR2 is SYDVKM in the germline V gene. The CDR3 loop reads CASSSSGQHSPLHF.

The V and J genes are TRBV23-1 and TRBJ2-1; D possibly corresponds to TRBD1 (6 bases). TRBV23-1 is identified as an open reading frame with a role that is uncertain. CDR3 length equals 18 residues. Trimming cost V 2 bases and J 8 bases, with 25 bases left between them. The CDR3 is CASSQMTPGHYDLDEQFF. The CDR3 region has the DNA TGCGCCAGCAGTCAAATGACGCCGGGACACTATGACCTTGATGAGCAGTTCTTC.

V and J are TRBV5-4 and TRBJ2-2; D is perhaps TRBD1 (6 bases). Trimming took off 4 bases at V and 2 bases at J, with 18 bases between the two ends. This CDR3 is 17 amino acids long. Germline loops: CDR1 SGHNT, CDR2 YYREEE (reference sequence). This CDR3 reads CASSAGTGPDNTGELFF. The CDR3 region has the DNA TGTGCCAGCAGCGCGGGTACAGGGCCGGATAACACCGGGGAGCTGTTTTTT.

This chain uses TRBV9 with TRBJ2-2; D call uncertain. Trimming cost V 0 bases and J 4 bases, with 10 bases left between them. Germline values: CDR1 SGDLS, CDR2 YYNGEE. The CDR3 totals 15 residues. The CDR3 sequence: CASSVGVGPTGELFF. The CDR3 bases are TGTGCCAGCAGCGTAGGAGTAGGGCCCACCGGGGAGCTGTTTTTT. The full variable domain, its missing parts supplied by reference TRBV9 and TRBJ2-2, is DSGVTQTPKHLITATGQRVTLRCSPRSGDLSVYWYQQSLDQGLQFLIQYYNGEERAKGNILERFSAQQFPDLHSELNLSSLELGDSALYFCASSVGVGPTGELFFGEGSRLTVL.

The genes are TRBV30 and TRBJ1-4; D uncertain. Between the trimmed V and J ends, which lost 5 bases and 8 bases, there was a span of 15 bases. The CDR3 spans 13 residues. Germline V gene sequence: CDR1 GTSNPN, CDR2 SVGIG (reference sequence). This CDR3 reads CAWGPLVREKLFF. The CDR3 coding sequence is TGTGCCTGGGGACCGCTTGTGCGGGAAAAACTGTTTTTT.

The rearrangement uses TRBV4-2 and TRBJ2-5; TRBD2 aligns across 9 bases. The ends lost 1 base at V and 2 bases at J; junction bases unmatched: 5. CDR3 length: 16 residues. The V gene's germline CDR1 is LGHNA and CDR2 YNFKEQ. The CDR3 loop is CASSQVVAGEQETQYF. CDR3 nucleotides: TGTGCCAGCAGCCAAGTGGTAGCGGGGGAACAAGAGACCCAGTACTTC.